This entry features one T cell receptor beta chain sequence. This clone occurred a few times. It has no known antigen specificity. The input lacks base qualities; no much larger clone sits a single base away. The sample is drawn from a study of CD8+ T cells in alopecia areata (dated by TCRdb to between 2018 and 2020). Study-wide context: Treated patients were enrolled in an open-label pilot trial of oral tofacitinib at 5 to 10 mg twice daily for moderate-to-severe alopecia areata. Patients received tofacitinib for 6 to 18 months and were then followed off drug for 6 months to check for delayed response and recurrence. The SALT score, which quantifies the percentage of affected scalp surface area, was used to measure disease severity in treated patients. The study used high-throughput TCRbeta sequencing to examine T cell clonal expansion in alopecia areata, in both the C3H/HeJ mouse model and human patients. On the human side, TCRbeta sequencing was run on scalp tissue and on sorted CD4+ and CD8+ peripheral blood T cells from healthy controls and from alopecia areata patients with either patchy or totalis/universalis disease. Patients on tofacitinib were biopsied at baseline and after 4 and 24 weeks of treatment, and several of the patients also had a later scalp biopsy. Scalp clonality was compared across normal scalp (n=4), patchy alopecia areata scalp (n=8), and alopecia totalis/universalis scalp (n=8). The RNA source kit depended on sample type: the PAXgene miRNA kit for fixed scalp, the miRNeasy kit for PBMCs, and the RNeasy kit for mouse skin. TCRbeta CDR3 regions were amplified by immunoSEQ multiplex PCR using 35 Vbeta forward and 13 Jbeta reverse primers.

According to the study, the label for this sample's time point signals: around 22 weeks on oral tofacitinib. The treatment or condition label on this specimen signifies: oral pan-JAK inhibitor, 5-10 mg twice daily. Peripheral blood and lesional scalp punch biopsies were obtained from patients with alopecia areata. PBMCs were isolated by density centrifugation and stained for CD3, CD4 and CD8, and CD4+ and CD8+ T cells were sorted on a FACSAria. Reading from cysteine to phenylalanine, the CDR3 counts 15 amino acids. CDR3 DNA is the only sequence kept; it has 45 bases, read in frame from the first base. Trimming removed 3 bases from V and 2 bases from J, leaving 14 bases between the germline ends. The germline V gene (reference sequence) specifies LNHNV as CDR1 and YYDKDF as CDR2. The protocol used for the library was the immunoSEQ multiplex PCR assay. RNA was extracted from all samples and reverse transcribed into cDNA, which served as template for TCR sequencing. SuperScript III was used for first-strand cDNA synthesis, primed with a 2:1 mix of oligo-dT and random hexamers. A synthetic immune receptor repertoire was used to assess amplification bias, and residual bias was removed computationally. The authors processed their data as follows. Raw reads were preprocessed for error removal, and CDR3 was defined according to IMGT conventions as running from the conserved cysteine to phenylalanine. Clonality was calculated as 1 minus Shannon entropy normalized by log2 of the number of productive unique TCRs. Scalp TCRbeta sequences were cross-referenced with sorted blood CD4 and CD8 repertoires so that the CD4 or CD8 identity of scalp clones could be inferred. TCRdb provides this immuneACCESS table in a form limited to in-frame rearrangements. Some clones are lacking; in checked studies, under half of them reflect an unresolved V gene, and why the rest are absent is not known. D and trimming come from the DNA, and the V and J calls and clone size come from that table. This sample is represented by 150,000 to 200,000 clones; less than 80% of them were singletons. Approximately 15% of the sample rests with the top ten.

Study-level results and caveats: During tofacitinib treatment, many expanded lesional clones remained in scalp and blood, and this persistence may partly explain relapse after treatment is stopped. Because the treated cohort was small and had just a single nonresponder, larger studies are needed to establish links between baseline CD8+ expansion and response. Tofacitinib significantly decreased scalp clonality and the number of expanded CD8+ clones among the top 100 scalp clones. Lesional scalp, especially in alopecia totalis/universalis, showed higher clonality and more expanded CD8+ clones than normal scalp, suggesting antigenic drive. Scalp TCR repertoire analysis is complicated because resident alphabeta T cells in normal human skin are also sequenced, whereas mouse skin is dominated by gammadelta T cells. Shared TCR sequences between patients were less evident than in mice, which may be partly attributable to HLA diversity in the patient population.

The sample consisted of CD4+ T cells sorted from blood, taken at week 24, from a patient treated with tofacitinib. The receptor's source is a human donor with alopecia areata. This sequence uses TRBV15 and TRBJ2-7; TRBD1 is perhaps the D gene, given 6 matching bases. The CDR3 sequence is CATSRQSGGPYEQYF. The nucleotide sequence is given as TGTGCCACCAGCAGGCAGAGTGGGGGCCCCTACGAGCAGTACTTC. Where the CDR3 stops, the reference TRBV15 and TRBJ2-7 genes take over; the full variable domain is DAMVIQNPRYQVTQFGKPVTLSCSQTLNHNVMYWYQQKSSQAPKLLFHYYDKDFNNEADTPDNFQSRRPNTSFCFLDIRSPGLGDTAMYLCATSRQSGGPYEQYFGPGTRLTVT.